This record covers a single T cell receptor beta chain. Its specificity is not known. Primers: 60 Vbeta forward and 13 Jbeta reverse. Profiling relied on immunoSEQ multiplex PCR, and the TCRdb table lists in-frame clones only, not all of them. The sample lists under 150,000 clones, roughly four fifths seen once, with about 1.2% in the top ten. This record comes from a study of cytomegalovirus exposure and HLA in healthy donors. Study-level results: Many donors shared some public TCRs, even though most TCR sequences were rare.

The ends were cut back, 0 bases at V and 1 base at J, with 4 bases in the middle. Germline CDR1 and CDR2: SGHRS and YFSETQ. The CDR3 runs 14 residues. The chain recombines TRBV5-1 with TRBJ2-2; D remains ambiguous. The sequence was obtained from a woman between 40 and 55 years old in good health and CMV-seronegative. The sample consisted of PBMCs. DNA of the CDR3: TGCGCCAGCAGCTTGGGACAGAACACCGGGGAGCTGTTTTTT. The encoded protein is CASSLGQNTGELFF.